The entry below describes one TCR beta chain. The antigen it recognizes is unknown. No base qualities exist here, and no much larger clone lies one base off it. This sample was taken from a study of monozygotic twins with cystic fibrosis (dated by TCRdb to the early 2020s). With regard to the full study: Barcoded libraries were prepared from about 3 micrograms of fragmented DNA with about 15 PCR cycles. On the day blood was drawn, the twins' weight-for-height and FEVPerc (FEV1 disease centile) were ranked against those of the approximately 1,000 cohort participants. The cohort comprised ten female and six male twin pairs aged roughly 2.0 to 40 years, median roughly 8.8 years, mostly children and adolescents. TCR beta repertoires were compared within and between 16 monozygotic twin pairs with cystic fibrosis so that genetic influence on V and J gene usage could be assessed. Data for three of the twin pairs had already been reported earlier in a different context.

The twin pairs came from the European Cystic Fibrosis Twin and Sibling Study Cohort, a cohort that recruited patients from over a hundred CF clinics across 14 European countries. Zygosity and CFTR genotype were verified in-house, with zygosity tested by multiplex PCR of nine short tandem repeat loci. Each twin gave a peripheral blood sample, and clinical parameters were documented on that same day of blood sampling. Phenol/chloroform extraction was used to isolate genomic DNA from peripheral blood cells, and the DNA was then kept in TE buffer at 4 degrees C. Taken from the germline V gene, the CDR1 and CDR2 loops are SGHDT and YYEEEE. V is trimmed back by 3 bases and J by 8 bases, and the junction contains 6 bases that no gene match accounts for. From its cysteine to its phenylalanine, the CDR3 spans 14 amino acids. The sequence is cut down to CDR3 DNA, 42 bases in frame from base 1. Following the manufacturer's instructions, TCR beta CDR3 regions were amplified by multiplex PCR with the immunoSEQ immune profiling system. An Illumina NextSeq system was used to carry out the sequencing. The study's processing was this. Sequence data were processed on the immunoSEQ Analyzer platform, and clonality was computed as the square root of Simpson's index of productive rearrangements. Similarity in V and J usage was measured by Jensen-Shannon distance, and OLGA was used to compute CDR3 generation probabilities. Shared CDR3 sequences were searched against the immuneACCESS database (August 2020) and VDJdb (December 2020). This is the immuneACCESS table as TCRdb keeps it, with only in-frame sequences that have V and J called. A part of the clones is gone; compared with another copy, unresolved V genes explain less than half, and the rest is unexplained. V and J calls and clone size are as listed in that table; D and trimming were resolved from the DNA. In all, the sample holds around 33,000 clones, and nearly 85% of those were seen once. The ten largest account for roughly 1.7% of the sample.

Results the study describes overall, beyond this receptor: V gene usage was most similar to the co-twin for 13 of 16 pairs, and J usage for 8 of 16 pairs, suggesting genetic constraints. Monozygotic CF twin pairs shared significantly more nucleotide-identical clonotypes within each pair than unrelated CF individuals shared with one another (P = 0.000026, Mann-Whitney). No association turned up between shared CDR3 numbers and age, concordance or disease severity, and the cohort was small. Simpson clonality tended to be low (median around 0.0095), which suggests a naive-dominated repertoire, although clonality was higher in the most severely affected patients.

The sample was blood. The sequence came from a girl aged 2 to 10 with cystic fibrosis. Here the chain combines TRBV5-6 and TRBJ1-4; TRBD1 fits 8 bases in the junction. CDR3 loop: CASSSGQGREKLFF. Here is the DNA: TGTGCCAGCAGCTCCGGACAGGGACGCGAAAAACTGTTTTTT.